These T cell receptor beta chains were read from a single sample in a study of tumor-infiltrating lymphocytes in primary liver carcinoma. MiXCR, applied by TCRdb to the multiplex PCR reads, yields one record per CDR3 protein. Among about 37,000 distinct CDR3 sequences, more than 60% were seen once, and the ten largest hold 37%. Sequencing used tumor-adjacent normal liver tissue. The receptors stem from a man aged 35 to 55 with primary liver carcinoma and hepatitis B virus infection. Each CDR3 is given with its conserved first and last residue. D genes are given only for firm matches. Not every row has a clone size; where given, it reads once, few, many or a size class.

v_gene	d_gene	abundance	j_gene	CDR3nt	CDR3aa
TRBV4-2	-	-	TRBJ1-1	TGCGCCAGCAACCCAGGAATAGAAGCTTTCTTT	CASNPGIEAFF
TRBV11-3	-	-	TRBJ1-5	TGTGCCAGCAGATTAGAACTGGGGGTGGCTCAGCACCAGCATTTT	CASRLELGVAQHQHF
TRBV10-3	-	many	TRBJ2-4	TGTGCCATCAGTGACAACTGGAAAGCCAAAAACATTCAGTACTTC	CAISDNWKAKNIQYF
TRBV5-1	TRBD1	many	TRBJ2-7	TGCACCAGCAGCTTGGACAGGGGGCACGAGCAGTACTTC	CTSSLDRGHEQYF
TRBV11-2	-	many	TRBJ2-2	TGTGCCAGCAGCAGGGGGGCGAACACCGGGGAGCTGTTTTTT	CASSRGANTGELFF
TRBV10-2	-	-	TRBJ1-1	TGCGCCATCTGTGAAGTAGAAAACACTGATGCTTTCTTT	CAICEVENTDAFF
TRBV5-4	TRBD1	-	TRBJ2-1	TGTGCCAGCAGCTTAGTAGGGGGCGTTTACAATGAGCAGTTCTTC	CASSLVGGVYNEQFF
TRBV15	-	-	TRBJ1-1	TGTGCCACCAGGAGAGATCATGTGGGGACTGAAGCTTTCTTT	CATRRDHVGTEAFF
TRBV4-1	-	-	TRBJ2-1	TGCGCCAGCAACCAAGATTACGGAAAGGTCTTC	CASNQDYGKVF
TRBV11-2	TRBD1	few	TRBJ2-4	TGTGCCAACAACTCCGGGACAGGGGATAACATTCAGCACTTC	CANNSGTGDNIQHF
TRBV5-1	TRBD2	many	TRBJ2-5	TGCGCCAGCAGCTCTCCCGGGACTAGCAGTACCAAGGGGGCTCGGGAGACCCAGTACTTC	CASSSPGTSSTKGARETQYF
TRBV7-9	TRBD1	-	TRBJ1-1	TGTGCCAGCAGCTTACCGACAGGGATCAACACTGAAGCTCTCTTT	CASSLPTGINTEALF
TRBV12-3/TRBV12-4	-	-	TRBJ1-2	TGTGCCAGCAGTTTGGTAGCAGACTATGGCTACGCCTTC	CASSLVADYGYAF
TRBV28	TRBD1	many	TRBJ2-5	TGTGCCAGCAGTCAGAGTCCCGGGACAGAAGAGACCCAGTACTTC	CASSQSPGTEETQYF
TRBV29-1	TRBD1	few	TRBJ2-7	TGCAGCGTGCTGACAGGGGCCCACGTGCAGTACTTT	CSVLTGAHVQYF
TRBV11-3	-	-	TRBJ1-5	TGTGTCAGCAACTTAGATCTGGGGGTGGCTCAGCCCCAGCATTTC	CVSNLDLGVAQPQHF
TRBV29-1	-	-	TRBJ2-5	TGTATCGTTGAGTTAGGACAACGAAATCTGGGGGAGACCCAGTACTTC	CIVELGQRNLGETQYF
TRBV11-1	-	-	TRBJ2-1	TGTGCCAGCAGCCCCCCGGTGGCGGACTCCTACAATGAGCTATTCTTC	CASSPPVADSYNELFF
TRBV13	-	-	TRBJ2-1	TGTGCCAGCAGCGTAGCCCTACTTCGGTGGGAGGTCTACAATGAGCAGTTCTTC	CASSVALLRWEVYNEQFF
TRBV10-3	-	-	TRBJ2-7	TGTACTACCCTCGGGAGATCCGCCTACGAGCAGTACTTC	CTTLGRSAYEQYF
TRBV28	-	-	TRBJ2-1	TGTGCCAACAGCTTGGGACATGGGGAGACCGATGAGCAGTTCTTC	CANSLGHGETDEQFF
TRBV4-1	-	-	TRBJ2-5	TGCGCCGGCAGCCAAGACGACACAGAGACTCAGTACTTC	CAGSQDDTETQYF
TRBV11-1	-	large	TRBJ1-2	TGTGCCAGCAGCTTGACAGGTGTCTCGTATGGCTACACCTTC	CASSLTGVSYGYTF
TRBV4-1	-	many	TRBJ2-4	TGCGCCAGCAGCCAAGATCCCGGTGCAAAAGCCAAAAACATTCAGTACTTC	CASSQDPGAKAKNIQYF
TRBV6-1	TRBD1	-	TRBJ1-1	TGTGCCAACAGTGAAGAGATAGGGGGCGGACGGAATGAAGCTTTCTTT	CANSEEIGGGRNEAFF
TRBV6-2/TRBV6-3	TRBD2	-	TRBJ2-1	TGTGTCAGCCTACTAGCGGGTTACAATGAGAAGTTCTTC	CVSLLAGYNEKFF
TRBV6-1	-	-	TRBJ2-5	TGTGCCAGCAGTTTGCAGGGAGGAGAGACACAGTACTTC	CASSLQGGETQYF
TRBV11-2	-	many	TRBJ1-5	TGTGCCAGCAGCTTGAGTCTTAGCAATCAGCCCCAGCATTTT	CASSLSLSNQPQHF
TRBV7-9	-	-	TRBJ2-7	TGTGTCAGCAGCCCCTGTTTTGACGGCGAGCAGTACTTC	CVSSPCFDGEQYF
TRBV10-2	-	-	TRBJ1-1	TGCGCCTGCAGTGAAGTAGAAAACACTGGAGCTTCCTTT	CACSEVENTGASF
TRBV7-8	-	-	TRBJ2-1	TGTGCCAGCAGCCCAGCGGGCCGCAGGAATGAGCAGTTCTTC	CASSPAGRRNEQFF
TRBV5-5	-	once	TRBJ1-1	TGTGTCAGCAGCCATGAGGGTGAGCGGTACACTGGAGTTTTCTTT	CVSSHEGERYTGVFF
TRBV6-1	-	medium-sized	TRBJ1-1	TGTGCCAGCAGTGAAGCGCTAGGGCCTGAAGCTTTCTTT	CASSEALGPEAFF
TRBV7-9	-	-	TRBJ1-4	TGTACCAACAGCTCGCCCGCTTACGGTATCGAAAAACTGTTTTTT	CTNSSPAYGIEKLFF
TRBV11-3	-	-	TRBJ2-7	TGTGCCAGCAGCTCCCAATGGGGGAAGCAGTACTTC	CASSSQWGKQYF
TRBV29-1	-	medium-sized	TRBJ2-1	TGCAGCGTTGAATTTAGGGACTATGAGCAGTTCTTC	CSVEFRDYEQFF
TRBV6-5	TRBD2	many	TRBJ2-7	TGTGCCAGCAGTACCGCGGGAGTCGGGCTCGAGCAGTACTTC	CASSTAGVGLEQYF
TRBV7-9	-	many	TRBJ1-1	TGTGCCAGCAGTTTGGGGAGGAGAGAAGCTTTCTTT	CASSLGRREAFF
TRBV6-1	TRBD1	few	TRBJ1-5	TGTGCCAGCAGCGACAGGGACGGTCAGCCCCAACATTTT	CASSDRDGQPQHF
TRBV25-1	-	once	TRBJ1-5	TGTGCCAGCAATGAAGAAGTCCGGGGTCGGAAAAGCAATCAGCCCCAGCATTTT	CASNEEVRGRKSNQPQHF
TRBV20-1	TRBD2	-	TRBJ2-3	TGCAGTGCTACAAAGGCGACTAGCGGGGCGGATACGCAGTATTTT	CSATKATSGADTQYF
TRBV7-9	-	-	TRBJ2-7	TGTGCCAGCAGCTTAGGCACCCCCTACGAGCAGTACTTC	CASSLGTPYEQYF
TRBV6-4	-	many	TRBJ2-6	TGTGCCAGCAGTGAGTCCCCAGCGTCCGGGGCCAACGTCCTGACTTTC	CASSESPASGANVLTF
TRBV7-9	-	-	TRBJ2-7	TGTGCCAACAGCTTAGGCAGCTCCTACGAGCAGTATTTC	CANSLGSSYEQYF
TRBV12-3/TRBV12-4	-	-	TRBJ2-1	TGTGCCAACAGTTTATTACCCCTGGATAGCGTGCAGTTCTTC	CANSLLPLDSVQFF
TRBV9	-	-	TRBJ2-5	TGTGTCAGCAGCCCCACAGGGGAGACCCAGTACTTC	CVSSPTGETQYF
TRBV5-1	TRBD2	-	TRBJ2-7	TGCGCCAGCAGCTCTATGACTAGCGGGCCGGGCTGCGATCAGTACTTC	CASSSMTSGPGCDQYF
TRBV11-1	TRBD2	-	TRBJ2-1	TGTGCGAGCATCATAGGAAAAACTAGCGGGGCCTCACGGTTCGGCAATGAGCAGTTCTTC	CASIIGKTSGASRFGNEQFF
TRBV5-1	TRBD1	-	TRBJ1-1	TGCGCCAGCACCTTGGTCACAGGGGGCGAAGTTTTCTTT	CASTLVTGGEVFF
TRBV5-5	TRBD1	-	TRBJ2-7	TGTGACTGGAGCTACCGGGACAGGGAACACTACGAGCAGTACTTC	CDWSYRDREHYEQYF
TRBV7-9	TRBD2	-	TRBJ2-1	TGTGCCAGCAGTTCTAGCGGGACGGGTAGTGAGCAGCTCTTC	CASSSSGTGSEQLF
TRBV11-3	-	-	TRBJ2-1	TGTGCCAGCAGCCGTAGACGGAACGGAGACAATGAACAGTTCTTC	CASSRRRNGDNEQFF
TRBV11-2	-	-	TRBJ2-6	TGTGCCACACAGTGGCCGCGCTCTGGGACCAACGTCATGACTTTC	CATQWPRSGTNVMTF
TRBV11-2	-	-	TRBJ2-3	TGTGCCAGCAGCTTAGATCTGGGGGAGACTAGCACAGATACGCAGTATTTT	CASSLDLGETSTDTQYF
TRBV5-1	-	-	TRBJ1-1	TGCGCCAGCAGCTTGTTACAAACAAACACTGGAGCTTTATTT	CASSLLQTNTGALF